This T cell receptor beta chain was captured by sequencing in a study of cytomegalovirus exposure and HLA in healthy donors. Study conclusions and caveats: TCR beta chains numbering some 160 were designated cytomegalovirus-associated. Specificity of a few CMV-associated chains for CMV antigens was verified in vitro.

A remark on this clone: Its antigen is not known. This same CDR3 is encoded by further DNA sequences in the sample.

Here immunoSEQ multiplex PCR was the method, and the copy in TCRdb shows in-frame clones only, minus some. The data show around 190,000 clones, 85% seen once. V lost 0 bases and J lost 2, with 7 bases in between. Germline CDR1 and CDR2: SGHRS and YFSETQ. The CDR3 sequence is 14 residues long. V usage is TRBV5-1 and J usage is TRBJ2-3, with D unresolved. The sequence was obtained from a man between 18 and 29 years old in good health and CMV-seropositive. Sequenced: PBMCs. This chain's CDR3 is CASSLGQATDTQYF. The CDR3 DNA is TGCGCCAGCAGCTTGGGACAAGCCACAGATACGCAGTATTTT.